Below, 17 T cell receptor beta chains from the same sample are listed, as sequenced in a study of T cell responses to AZD1222 COVID-19 vaccine. This table comes from immunoSEQ multiplex PCR, and its TCRdb copy is limited to in-frame clones, with some not included. The sample holds over 85,000 clones, 80% to 95% seen once. This material consisted of peripheral blood, taken on day 0 of AZD1222 vaccination. The receptors come from an adult in good health.

This clone has a single count. For the CDR3, the DNA is TGTGCCAGTAGCCTGGGGGGCCCAATCCGCGAGCAGTACTTC. Translated: CASSLGGPIREQYF. This rearrangement joins TRBV19 to TRBJ2-7, with D possibly called TRBD1 or TRBD2 (6 bases each). V was clipped by 6 bases and J by 6 bases, with 18 bases between them. The CDR3 contains 14 residues. Germline CDR1 LNHDA, CDR2 SQIVND (reference sequence). The entire variable domain, with the rest obtained from reference TRBV19 and TRBJ2-7, is as follows: DGGITQSPKYLFRKEGQNVTLSCEQNLNHDAMYWYRQDPGQGLRLIYYSQIVNDFQKGDIAEGYSVSREKKESFPLTVTSAQKNPTAFYLCASSLGGPIREQYFGPGTRLTVT.

The chain combines TRBV28 with TRBJ2-2; 8 bases line up with TRBD1. After removal of 6 bases from V and 3 bases from J, the junction contained 6 bases not matched to a gene. Germline V gene sequence: CDR1 MDHEN, CDR2 SYDVKM. This CDR3 has 15 residues. Here the CDR3 reads CASRPGGADTGELFF. The CDR3 coding sequence is TGTGCCAGCAGACCAGGGGGCGCCGACACCGGGGAGCTGTTTTTT.

The chain couples TRBV5-1 to TRBJ1-5, with 7 bases lining up with TRBD1. Germline CDR1 SGHRS, CDR2 YFSETQ. After removal of 3 bases from V and 5 bases from J, the junction contained 8 bases not matched to a gene. The CDR3 totals 15 residues. The CDR3 loop is CASSSTGTVDQPQHF. The CDR3 coding sequence is TGCGCCAGCAGCTCTACCGGGACAGTGGATCAGCCCCAGCATTTT.

The CDR3 region is CASSLHSGAGSNQPQHF. CDR3 DNA sequence: TGTGCCAGCAGCTTACATTCCGGGGCCGGAAGCAATCAGCCCCAGCATTTT. The chain uses TRBV5-5 and TRBJ1-5, with a weak D call TRBD1 (5 bases). This CDR3 spans 17 amino acids. Germline V gene lookup returns CDR1 SGHKS and CDR2 YYEKEE (reference sequence). Trimming took 2 bases from V and 1 from J, leaving 16 bases between them.

J is TRBJ2-2 and V is TRBV7-6; no reliable D call. Germline-derived CDR1 and CDR2 are SGHVS and FNYEAQ. The CDR3 sequence is 18 residues long. Trimming took off 0 bases at V and 6 bases at J, with 20 bases between the two ends. DNA for the CDR3: TGTGCCAGCAGCTTAGCGAGGTTAAGGGTTGGATCGGCCGGGGAGCTGTTTTTT. Protein product: CASSLARLRVGSAGELFF.

The chain is built from TRBV29-1 and TRBJ2-7; weak D call: TRBD2 (7 bases). V lost 1 base and J lost 2, with 15 bases in between. The CDR3 has 15 residues. Germline loops: CDR1 SQVTM, CDR2 ANQGSEA. The CDR3 nucleotides read TGCAGCGTTGAAGGGGGGGGCGAAACCCCCTACGAGCAGTACTTC. Its protein product is CSVEGGGETPYEQYF.

This clone occurred once. The genes are TRBV7-2 and TRBJ2-2; D may be TRBD1 (6 bases). The V end was cut by 5 bases, the J end by 5 bases, with 18 bases between. This CDR3 is built from 16 residues. Germline-derived CDR1 and CDR2 are SGHTA and FQGNSA. Written as DNA, the CDR3 is TGTGCCAGCAGCCCGAACAGGGTTCGACGTACCGGGGAGCTGTTTTTT. It codes for CASSPNRVRRTGELFF. Filled out from reference TRBV7-2 and TRBJ2-2, the complete variable domain reads GAGVSQSPSNKVTEKGKDVELRCDPISGHTALYWYRQSLGQGLEFLIYFQGNSAPDKSGLPSDRFSAERTGGSVSTLTIQRTQQEDSAVYLCASSPNRVRRTGELFFGEGSRLTVL.

The chain couples TRBV18 to TRBJ2-5; either TRBD1 or TRBD2 may supply D (6 bases each). The CDR3 consists of 15 residues. V shed 3 bases and J shed 3 bases, with 14 bases lying between them. Germline lookup yields CDR1 KGHSH and CDR2 LQKENI. The DNA of the CDR3 is TGTGCCAGCTCACCCTGGGGGGACAAGGAAGAGACCCAGTACTTC. Translated, it gives CASSPWGDKEETQYF.

This rearrangement joins TRBV27 to TRBJ1-1, with 7 bases identical to TRBD1. The CDR3 spans 14 residues. CDR1 and CDR2 (germline): MNHEY, SMNVEV (reference sequence). V shed 4 bases and J 1 base; nucleotides not matched to a gene: 3. This chain's CDR3 is CASSWGQPNTEAFF. DNA of the CDR3: TGTGCCAGCAGTTGGGGACAGCCGAACACTGAAGCTTTCTTT.

The V gene is TRBV24-1, the J gene TRBJ2-3, with 10 nucleotides matching TRBD1. The germline V gene has CDR1 KGHDR and CDR2 SFDVKD. The CDR3 spans 16 residues. The V gene end was trimmed by 4 bases and the J gene end by 1 base; junction bases not matched to a gene: 4. The CDR3 nucleotides are TGTGCCACCAGTGACCCAGGACAGGGGGGCACAGATACGCAGTATTTT. It translates to CATSDPGQGGTDTQYF.

Only one count was recorded for this clone. The chain combines TRBV2 with TRBJ2-5; 9 positions agree with TRBD2. The ends lost 4 bases at V and 5 bases at J; junction bases unmatched: 8. The CDR3 totals 15 residues. Germline CDR1 SNHLY, CDR2 FYNNEI. CDR3 sequence (DNA): TGTGCCAGCAGTGTCCTAGCGGGGATTCGGGAGACCCAGTACTTC. This gives the protein CASSVLAGIRETQYF.

The chain joins TRBV5-5 to TRBJ2-7, with 7 bases that match TRBD2. Germline V gene sequence: CDR1 SGHKS, CDR2 YYEKEE (reference sequence). CDR3 length: 16 residues. V lost 0 bases, J lost 3 bases, and 9 bases stayed unmatched. The CDR3 sequence is CASSLVSGGGFYEQYF. In DNA, the CDR3 is TGTGCCAGCAGCTTGGTTTCTGGCGGGGGTTTCTACGAGCAGTACTTC. Based on the CDR3 plus reference TRBV5-5 and TRBJ2-7, the full variable domain is DAGVTQSPTHLIKTRGQQVTLRCSPISGHKSVSWYQQVLGQGPQFIFQYYEKEERGRGNFPDRFSARQFPNYSSELNVNALLLGDSALYLCASSLVSGGGFYEQYFGPGTRLTVT.

This clone was observed a handful of times. V usage is TRBV11-3 and J usage is TRBJ1-2; 7 bases line up with TRBD1. The V gene end was trimmed by 5 bases and the J gene end by 3 bases; junction bases not matched to a gene: 9. CDR3 length: 15 residues. CDR1 is SGHNT and CDR2 is YENEEA in the germline V gene. The CDR3: CASSRDKQGHYGYTF. CDR3 DNA: TGTGCCAGCAGCCGCGATAAACAGGGGCACTATGGCTACACCTTC.

About this clone itself: A read error may produce the germline difference seen at one junction end. CDR3 loop: CASSFQRWSSF. DNA of the CDR3: TGTGCCAGCAGTTTCCAGAGATGGAGCTCTTTT. The chain recombines TRBV12-3 or TRBV12-4 with TRBJ1-3; D gene ambiguous. The CDR3 spans 11 residues.

The chain's CDR3 is CASSSQGAEAFF. The DNA of the CDR3 is TGTGCCAGCTCATCACAGGGGGCTGAAGCTTTCTTT. The chain uses TRBV18 and TRBJ1-1; TRBD1 agrees at 8 bases. The junction had 2 bases not matched to a gene; V was cut back by 5 bases and J by 6 bases. The CDR3 runs 12 residues. CDR1 and CDR2 (germline): KGHSH, LQKENI.

The chain joins TRBV9 to TRBJ1-1; a possible D gene is TRBD1 (6 bases). Trimming removed 4 bases from V and 4 bases from J, with 17 bases in between. The CDR3 is made up of 15 amino acids. The V gene's germline CDR1 is SGDLS and CDR2 YYNGEE. The CDR3 DNA is TGTGCCAGCAGCCCAAGACAGGAGGTGGGCACTGAAGCTTTCTTT. This gives the protein CASSPRQEVGTEAFF.

The rearrangement uses TRBV4-2 and TRBJ2-1; D may be TRBD2 (7 bases). Germline V gene data show CDR1 as LGHNA and CDR2 as YNFKEQ. The CDR3 sequence is 16 residues long. V was clipped by 8 bases and J by 7 bases, with 24 bases between them. The CDR3, as DNA: TGTGCCAGCGAGATTAACTTAGGGGGGGGCACGAATGAGCAGTTCTTC. Translated, it gives CASEINLGGGTNEQFF.